The T cell receptor (beta chain) under discussion was sequenced for a study of identical twins. Study observations and caveats: There was more out-of-frame TCR alpha sharing in monozygotic twins than models estimated.

This clonotype showed up just a few times. Its specificity is unknown. V lost 10 bases, J lost 1 base, and 17 bases lay in between. The CDR3 is 14 amino acids. TCRdb redid the calling of the 5' RACE reads with MiXCR, one entry per CDR3 protein. The sample shows under 300,000 distinct CDR3 sequences, roughly 13% of them seen only once. These same data were also listed under a study on yellow fever vaccine responses in identical twins.

Sample: memory (CD45RO+) T cells sorted from blood. V is TRBV12-3 or TRBV12-4 and J is TRBJ2-7; D is ambiguous. This sequence originates from a woman aged 18-29 years in good health. The CDR3 loop is CATAPHSRSYEQYF. The CDR3, as DNA: TGTGCCACCGCCCCCCACAGTCGTTCCTACGAGCAGTACTTC.